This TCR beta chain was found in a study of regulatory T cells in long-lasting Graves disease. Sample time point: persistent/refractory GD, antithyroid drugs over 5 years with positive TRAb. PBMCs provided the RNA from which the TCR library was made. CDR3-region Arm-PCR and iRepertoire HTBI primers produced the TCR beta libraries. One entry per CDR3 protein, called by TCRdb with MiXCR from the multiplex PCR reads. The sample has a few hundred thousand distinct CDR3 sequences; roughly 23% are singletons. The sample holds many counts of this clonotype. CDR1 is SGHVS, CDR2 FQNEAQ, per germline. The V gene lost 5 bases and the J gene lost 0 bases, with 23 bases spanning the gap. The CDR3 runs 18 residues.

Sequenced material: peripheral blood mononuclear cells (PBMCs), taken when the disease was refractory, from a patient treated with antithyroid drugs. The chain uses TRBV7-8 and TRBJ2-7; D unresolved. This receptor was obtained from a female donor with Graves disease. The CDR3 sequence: CASSPLPGYSVSSYEQYF. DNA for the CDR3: TGTGCCAGCAGCCCCCTTCCGGGTTATTCAGTATCCTCCTACGAGCAGTACTTC.